This TCR beta chain was documented in a study of blood T cell repertoires in COVID-19. Study-wide background: The United States, Italy and Spain supplied acute and convalescent COVID-19 samples.

Profiling relied on immunoSEQ multiplex PCR, and the TCRdb table lists in-frame clones only, not all of them. The profile shows tens of thousands of clones, about three quarters of them singletons. CDR1 and CDR2 (germline): LGHNA, YSLEER. The ends were cut back, 0 bases at V and 3 bases at J, with 21 bases in the middle. The CDR3 has 19 residues. This clone was detected once. The chain combines TRBV4-3 with TRBJ2-4, with D possibly being TRBD2 (6 bases). The sequence derives from a woman older than 75 with acute or convalescent COVID-19. The source material was peripheral blood. As DNA, the CDR3 is TGCGCCAGCAGCCAAGATTGGTTGCGGCGGGATCTTGGCAAAAACATTCAGTACTTC. It codes for CASSQDWLRRDLGKNIQYF.